This T cell receptor (beta chain) was identified during a study of vaccination effects on CD4 cells after COVID-19. A word on this clone: As yet, its antigen is unknown.

TCRdb's copy holds only in-frame clones and misses some; the assay was immunoSEQ multiplex PCR. There are approximately 82,000 clones in the sample; 74% occur only once, and approximately 1.7% lies in the top ten. Regarding the study as a whole: Pronounced clonal contraction occurred in clones induced by infection and by vaccine late after vaccination.

Before sequencing, viral peptide pools were used by the ViraFEST assay to expand antigen-specific CD4+ T cells. Subsequent to roughly 9 days of culture, CD4+ T cells were isolated. CDR1 is MNHEY and CDR2 is SVGAGI in the germline V gene. CDR3 length: 14 residues. Deletions cut 7 bases from V and 5 bases from J, with 12 bases between. The specimen was CD4+ T cells from PBMCs cultured with HCoV-229E spike peptides, collected before COVID-19 vaccination. This rearrangement joins TRBV6-5 to TRBJ1-6; a possible D gene is TRBD1 (6 bases). The TCR was taken from a human donor who received a COVID-19 vaccine. CDR3 residues: CASIRAGDNSPLHF. The CDR3, as DNA: TGTGCCAGCATAAGGGCAGGGGATAATTCACCCCTCCACTTT.